Listed here are 28 T cell receptor beta chains from one sample, sequenced in a study of blood T cell repertoires in COVID-19 (dated by TCRdb to about 2020). Libraries were constructed by the immunoSEQ multiplex PCR assay. This immuneACCESS table, as held by TCRdb, lists in-frame sequences with V and J called but not all clones. Of the missing ones, under half trace to an unresolved V gene in checked studies; the others have no known cause. For this sample the table gives a few hundred thousand clones, of which 88% were detected only once. The top ten clones comprise around 2.5% of the sample. Specimen: PBMCs or T cells enriched from blood (not recorded which). The source of these receptors is a woman in her forties with acute COVID-19.

V gene TRBV23-1 combines with J gene TRBJ2-7; the match to TRBD2 covers 8 bases. TRBV23-1 is treated as an ORF (open reading frame) with a function not yet certain. Trimming at V came to 7 bases and at J to 5 bases, leaving 16 bases not matched to a gene. The CDR3 contains 16 residues. The CDR3 sequence: CASTGGLAEFSHEQYV. The CDR3 DNA sequence: TGCGCCAGCACCGGAGGACTAGCCGAGTTTTCCCACGAGCAGTACGTC.

This chain uses TRBV3-1 (or the pseudogene TRBV3-2) with TRBJ2-3, with D tentatively TRBD1 (6 bases). Germline V gene lookup returns CDR1 LGHDT and CDR2 YNNKEL (reference sequence). CDR3 length: 14 amino acids. V gave up 4 bases and J gave up 4 bases, with 12 bases separating them. CDR3 in amino acids: CASSPYGGSDTQYF. CDR3 DNA: TGTGCCAGCAGCCCATATGGGGGCTCAGATACGCAGTATTTT.

The chain joins TRBV6-4 to TRBJ2-7, with D possibly being TRBD1 (5 bases). Trimming stripped 5 bases from V and 3 bases from J, with 14 bases between. The germline V gene has CDR1 MRHNA and CDR2 SNTAGT. This CDR3 is built from 14 residues. This CDR3 is CASSLLDRDYEQYV. The CDR3 DNA is TGTGCCAGCAGTTTGTTAGACAGAGACTACGAGCAGTACGTC.

This chain connects TRBV6-6 to TRBJ1-6; the D gene is possibly TRBD1 (5 bases). V lost 5 bases and J 2 bases, leaving 13 bases between the germline ends. The CDR3 consists of 16 residues. In germline, CDR1 is MNHNY, CDR2 SVGAGI (reference sequence). In nucleotides, the CDR3 is TGTGCCAGCAGTCGACAGTCGGGGGCCTATAATTCACCCCTCCACTTT. As protein: CASSRQSGAYNSPLHF.

The chain recombines TRBV7-2 with TRBJ1-5; 7 bases align to TRBD1. The CDR3 extends over 15 amino acids. V lost 3 bases to trimming and J lost 2 bases; unmatched junction nucleotides: 4. Germline CDR1 and CDR2: SGHTA and FQGNSA. The CDR3 DNA follows: TGTGCCAGCAGCTTCCTTGACAGGGGCAATCAGCCCCAGCATTTT. It encodes CASSFLDRGNQPQHF.

V is TRBV9 and J is TRBJ2-1, with 8 bases that match TRBD2. V gave up 0 bases and J gave up 0 bases; unmatched junction bases: 14. The CDR3 extends over 20 amino acids. Germline V gives CDR1 SGDLS, CDR2 YYNGEE. In DNA, the CDR3 is TGTGCCAGCAGCGTAGGGGGAAGCGGGGGTCATAAAAGCTCCTACAATGAGCAGTTCTTC. Amino acid sequence: CASSVGGSGGHKSSYNEQFF.

The rearrangement links TRBV5-1 to TRBJ2-1; 14 bases match TRBD2. The CDR3 is 18 residues long. V gave up 0 bases and J gave up 3 bases; unmatched junction bases: 5. The germline V gene encodes CDR1 SGHRS and CDR2 YFSETQ. The CDR3 sequence: CASSLGGTSGRLYNEQFF. Here the CDR3 DNA reads TGCGCCAGCAGCTTGGGCGGGACTAGCGGGAGACTCTACAATGAGCAGTTCTTC.

CDR3 bases: TGTGCCAGCAGTGTCAAATCTAGTGCCGAACTGTTTTTT. Its translation: CASSVKSSAELFF. The genes are TRBV12-3 or TRBV12-4 and TRBJ1-4; D gene ambiguous. The V end was cut by 5 bases, the J end by 12 bases, with 16 bases between. CDR3 length: 13 amino acids.

The CDR3, as DNA: TGTGCCAGTAGTGTTGGACAGGGCTGGAACACTGAAGCTTTCTTT. Translated, it gives CASSVGQGWNTEAFF. The chain uses TRBV19 and TRBJ1-1, with TRBD1 matching 8 bases. With 5 bases clipped from V and 1 base from J, the junction kept 6 bases outside the gene matches. CDR3 size: 15 residues. Germline loops: CDR1 LNHDA, CDR2 SQIVND (reference sequence).

The gene calls are TRBV29-1 and TRBJ2-5, with TRBD1 matching 12 bases. Germline V lookup: CDR1 SQVTM, CDR2 ANQGSEA. The CDR3 runs 14 residues. V shed 6 bases and J 5 bases; nucleotides not matched to a gene: 7. CDR3 sequence reads: CSVMGQGALETQYF. CDR3 nucleotide sequence: TGCAGCGTGATGGGACAGGGGGCTTTGGAGACCCAGTACTTC.

This clone was observed a few times. V usage is TRBV12-5 and J usage is TRBJ1-5; D gene uncertain. Trimming cost V 3 bases and J 7 bases, with 4 bases left between them. This CDR3 contains 11 residues. CDR1 is LGHNT, CDR2 FRNRAP, per germline. The CDR3 DNA reads TGTGCTAGTGGTTTTGAGCAGCCCCAGCATTTT. This codes for CASGFEQPQHF.

The V and J genes are TRBV6-6 and TRBJ1-1; possible D gene TRBD1, 6 bases. The CDR3 totals 13 residues. Germline V gene lookup returns CDR1 MNHNY and CDR2 SVGAGI (reference sequence). Trimming took 3 bases from V and 6 from J, leaving 11 bases between them. CDR3 sequence: CASSYIRGSEAFF. CDR3 DNA: TGTGCCAGCAGTTATATCAGGGGTTCTGAAGCTTTCTTT.

A word on this clone: Within the sample, other DNA sequences also encode this same CDR3. This chain joins TRBV9 and TRBJ1-1, with a tentative D call TRBD1 (5 bases). V was clipped by 0 bases and J by 4 bases, with 10 bases between them. The V gene's germline CDR1 is SGDLS and CDR2 YYNGEE. This CDR3 spans 14 amino acids. CDR3 loop: CASSVGGGSTEAFF. In DNA form, the CDR3 reads TGTGCCAGCAGCGTAGGCGGGGGGAGCACTGAAGCTTTCTTT.

The chain recombines TRBV5-4 with TRBJ1-6; a weak D match, TRBD1 (5 bases). Between the trimmed V and J ends, which lost 4 bases and 6 bases, there was a span of 17 bases. CDR3 length: 16 amino acids. Germline V CDR1 and CDR2: SGHNT, YYREEE (reference sequence). As DNA, the CDR3 is TGTGCCAGCAGCGCCACGGTCGGGGGACCTAATTCACCCCTCCACTTT. It codes for CASSATVGGPNSPLHF.

V gene TRBV5-4 combines with J gene TRBJ2-7; 7 nucleotides align to TRBD2. Trimming removed 0 bases from V and 3 bases from J; junction bases left unmatched: 9. CDR1 and CDR2 from the germline V gene are SGHNT and YYREEE (reference sequence). The CDR3 spans 16 residues. The CDR3 sequence: CASSLGGRGTRYEQYF. CDR3 DNA sequence: TGTGCCAGCAGCTTGGGCGGGCGGGGGACCCGCTACGAGCAGTACTTC.

V is TRBV7-2 and J is TRBJ1-2; D unclear. Trimming cost V 3 bases and J 8 bases, with 7 bases left between them. This CDR3 spans 11 amino acids. CDR1 is SGHTA, CDR2 FQGNSA, per germline. The CDR3 sequence is CASSFGGGYTF. The CDR3 DNA reads as TGTGCCAGCAGCTTCGGAGGCGGCTACACCTTC.

The chain combines TRBV5-1 with TRBJ2-3, with 9 bases matching TRBD2. V lost 2 bases and J lost 4; bases outside the gene matches: 5. The germline V gene has CDR1 SGHRS and CDR2 YFSETQ. This CDR3 has 15 residues. CDR3 sequence: CASSFQRGESDTQYF. The CDR3 DNA sequence: TGCGCCAGCAGCTTCCAGCGGGGGGAATCAGATACGCAGTATTTT.

CDR3 DNA: TGTGCCAGCAGTCTACAGGGTTACGAGCAGTACGTC. It translates to CASSLQGYEQYV. The chain joins TRBV2 to TRBJ2-7; possibly TRBD1 for D (6 bases). The germline V gene encodes CDR1 SNHLY and CDR2 FYNNEI. The V end was cut by 5 bases, the J end by 4 bases, with 9 bases between. The CDR3 extends over 12 amino acids.

This chain uses TRBV5-6 with TRBJ1-1; tentative D call: TRBD1 (6 bases). Germline CDR1 reads SGHDT; CDR2 reads YYEEEE. V shed 0 bases and J shed 1 base, with 13 bases lying between them. This CDR3 spans 16 amino acids. In nucleotides, the CDR3 is TGTGCCAGCAGCTTGGATGAAACAGGGCCGAACACTGAAGCTTTCTTT. Translated, it gives CASSLDETGPNTEAFF.

This clone appeared a few times. The chain links TRBV7-2 to TRBJ2-1; TRBD2 aligns across 12 bases. CDR3 length equals 18 residues. V gave up 4 bases and J gave up 2 bases; unmatched junction bases: 9. Per germline, CDR1 SGHTA and CDR2 FQGNSA. CDR3 sequence reads: CASSSAGLAGLTYNEQFF. The CDR3 DNA reads TGTGCCAGCAGCTCAGCTGGACTAGCGGGACTTACCTACAATGAGCAGTTCTTC.

The chain employs TRBV11-3 and TRBJ1-2; no reliable D call. Germline V gene lookup returns CDR1 SGHNT and CDR2 YENEEA. This CDR3 is built from 13 residues. V gave up 5 bases and J gave up 4 bases, with 11 bases separating them. CDR3 sequence (DNA): TGTGCCAGCAGCCCGCGGGGAAGCTATGGCTACACCTTC. Residues: CASSPRGSYGYTF.

The sample holds one count of this clone. The rearrangement uses TRBV6-5 and TRBJ1-2, with TRBD1 matching over 9 bases. Germline V gene sequence: CDR1 MNHEY, CDR2 SVGAGI. This CDR3 contains 16 residues. With V trimmed by 0 bases and J by 5 bases, 7 bases remained unmatched. The CDR3 here is CASSYSGTGPMYGYTF. CDR3 in DNA: TGTGCCAGCAGTTACTCGGGGACAGGGCCAATGTATGGCTACACCTTC.

The table lists this clone with a few counts. J is TRBJ1-3 and V is TRBV15; D is possibly TRBD1 (6 bases). From germline, CDR1 is LNHNV and CDR2 YYDKDF (reference sequence). The CDR3 totals 16 residues. The ends were cut back, 1 base at V and 1 base at J, with 11 bases in the middle. The CDR3 spells CATSRGQVNSGNTIYF. The CDR3 DNA follows: TGTGCCACCAGCAGAGGACAGGTGAATTCTGGAAACACCATATATTTT. The whole variable domain, remainder taken from reference TRBV15 and TRBJ1-3, is DAMVIQNPRYQVTQFGKPVTLSCSQTLNHNVMYWYQQKSSQAPKLLFHYYDKDFNNEADTPDNFQSRRPNTSFCFLDIRSPGLGDTAMYLCATSRGQVNSGNTIYFGEGSWLTVV.

The chain carries TRBV9 and TRBJ1-5; 11 bases are a match to TRBD1. Germline V gene data show CDR1 as SGDLS and CDR2 as YYNGEE. The CDR3 extends over 14 amino acids. With V trimmed by 2 bases and J by 6 bases, 1 base remained unmatched. The CDR3: CASSVGTGGQPQHF. Here the CDR3 DNA reads TGTGCCAGCAGCGTTGGGACAGGGGGTCAGCCCCAGCATTTT.

The chain combines TRBV6-1 with TRBJ1-4; no reliable D call. V lost 3 bases, J lost 7 bases, and 9 bases lay in between. This CDR3 contains 13 residues. Germline V gene data show CDR1 as MNHNS and CDR2 as SASEGT. DNA of the CDR3: TGTGCCAGCAGTGATTTTCCCTTTGAAAAACTGTTTTTT. As protein: CASSDFPFEKLFF.

The J gene is TRBJ2-7, the V gene TRBV2; weak D call: TRBD2 (6 bases). V lost 4 bases and J 3 bases, leaving 22 bases between the germline ends. CDR1 SNHLY and CDR2 FYNNEI come from the germline V gene. The CDR3 spans 17 residues. Here the CDR3 reads CASSVEERMGGDYEQYF. As DNA, the CDR3 is TGTGCCAGCAGTGTTGAAGAGAGGATGGGGGGAGACTACGAGCAGTACTTC.

This clone was found a few times. This sample includes further DNA sequences coding for the same CDR3. V is TRBV7-2 and J is TRBJ1-2; D gene unclear. Germline V gene lookup returns CDR1 SGHTA and CDR2 FQGNSA. V dropped 1 base and J dropped 3 bases, with 6 bases sitting between them. There are 13 residues in the CDR3. The CDR3 spells CASSLVRDYGYTF. CDR3 sequence (DNA): TGTGCCAGCAGCTTAGTTAGAGACTATGGCTACACCTTC.

The gene calls are TRBV11-3 and TRBJ1-1; D might be TRBD1 (5 bases). The CDR3 runs to 12 residues. In germline, CDR1 is SGHNT, CDR2 YENEEA. V gave up 5 bases and J gave up 5 bases, with 9 bases separating them. DNA of the CDR3: TGTGCCAGCAGCCCCGGGGGGACTGAAGCTTTCTTT. As protein: CASSPGGTEAFF.